This TCR beta chain was observed in a study of regulatory T cells in long-lasting Graves disease. A note on this clonotype: Its target is not known.

The study, taken as a whole, reports: With some 2,700 shared public clonotypes, persistent patients exceeded new patients, who shared about 1,000.

Building the TCR beta libraries relied on iRepertoire HTBI primers, and CDR3 regions underwent Arm-PCR. TCRdb used MiXCR to reprocess the multiplex PCR reads, holding one entry per CDR3 protein. The table lists about 620,000 distinct CDR3 sequences, 15% to 20% of them singletons. The time point was: newly diagnosed GD, antithyroid drugs for less than 3 months. PBMC RNA served as the TCR library source. These data were also filed under a second study, of T cells in Graves' hyperthyroidism and ophthalmopathy.

The starting material was peripheral blood mononuclear cells (PBMCs), obtained at new diagnosis, from a patient treated with antithyroid drugs. This TCR was recovered from a woman aged 25-40 years with Graves disease.

CDR3 amino acids: CASSPLGEAREQYF. CDR3 DNA sequence: TGTGCCAGCAGCCCCCTAGGGGAGGCGAGGGAGCAGTACTTC. The chain joins TRBV5-6 to TRBJ2-7, with a tentative D call TRBD2 (6 bases). The CDR3 is made up of 14 amino acids. V dropped 4 bases and J dropped 7 bases, with 18 bases sitting between them. Germline CDR1 and CDR2: SGHDT and YYEEEE.